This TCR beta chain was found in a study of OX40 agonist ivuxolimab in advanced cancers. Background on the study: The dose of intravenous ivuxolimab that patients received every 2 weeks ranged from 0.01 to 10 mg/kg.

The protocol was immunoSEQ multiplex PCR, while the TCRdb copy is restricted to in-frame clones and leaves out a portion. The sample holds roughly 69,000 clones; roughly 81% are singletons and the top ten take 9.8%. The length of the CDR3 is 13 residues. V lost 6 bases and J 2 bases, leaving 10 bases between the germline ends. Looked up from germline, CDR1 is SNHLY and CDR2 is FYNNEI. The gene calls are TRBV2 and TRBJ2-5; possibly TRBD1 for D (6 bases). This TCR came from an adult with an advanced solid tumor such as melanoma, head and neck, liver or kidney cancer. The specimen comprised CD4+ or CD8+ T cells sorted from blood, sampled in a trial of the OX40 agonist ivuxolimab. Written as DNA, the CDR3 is TGTGCCAGCAGACGGACAGAACAAGAGACCCAGTACTTC. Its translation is CASRRTEQETQYF.